These T cell receptor beta chains were read from a single sample in a study of shared clonotypes between healthy human individuals. TCRdb's table, derived via immunoSEQ multiplex PCR, lists solely in-frame clones and lacks some. The repertoire holds about 1 million clones, with roughly 70% as singletons. Input material: memory CD4+ T cells sorted from blood. These receptors were taken from a man aged 18 to 30 in good health. CDR3s include the opening cysteine and the closing phenylalanine or tryptophan. The order of the fields is D gene, clone size, J gene, V gene, CDR3 DNA, CDR3 protein. D genes are given only for firm matches. Clone size is stated in some rows and not others, as once, few, many or a class when expanded.

TRBD1 - TRBJ2-7 TRBV5-1 TGCGCCAGCAGCGCCGGACAGGGGTGGGACGAGCAGTACTTC CASSAGQGWDEQYF
- - TRBJ1-5 TRBV30 TGTGCCTGGAGTGGAATAACAGGGAAACAGCCCCAGCATTTT CAWSGITGKQPQHF
TRBD1 few TRBJ2-7 TRBV7-8 TGTGCCAGCAGCTTAAACCACCCGGGACAGGGGGCCTACGAGCAGTACTTC CASSLNHPGQGAYEQYF
- - TRBJ2-1 TRBV6-4 TGTGCCAGCAGAAAGATAGCGCTTGAGCAGTTCTTC CASRKIALEQFF
- - TRBJ2-7 TRBV6-5 TGTGCCAGCAGCCCCTCAGAGGGTCCAATGGCCGAGCAGTACTTC CASSPSEGPMAEQYF
- - TRBJ1-4 TRBV7-9 TGTGCCAGCAGGCCAGTTGCAACTAATGAAAAACTGTTTTTT CASRPVATNEKLFF
TRBD2 - TRBJ2-3 TRBV30 TGTGCCTGGGAGGGCGGGGGGTCTAGCACAGATACGCAGTATTTT CAWEGGGSSTDTQYF
- - TRBJ2-7 TRBV5-1 TGCGCCAGCAGCTTGAACCCAGGCCCCACCTACGAGCAGTACTTC CASSLNPGPTYEQYF
TRBD1 - TRBJ1-6 TRBV19 TGTGCCAGTAGTATAGCACAGGGGGGAAATTCACCCCTCCACTTT CASSIAQGGNSPLHF
TRBD1 - TRBJ1-5 TRBV15 TGTGCCACCAGCATGGGGGTCGGGACAGTCAATCAGCCCCAGCATTTT CATSMGVGTVNQPQHF
TRBD1 - TRBJ2-3 TRBV6-6 TGTGCCAGCAGTTTGGGACAGGGGACGACAGATACGCAGTATTTT CASSLGQGTTDTQYF
TRBD1 - TRBJ2-1 TRBV7-8 TGTGCCAGCAGGTCGTGGACAGGGGGCCGCAATGAGCAGTTCTTC CASRSWTGGRNEQFF
TRBD1 - TRBJ2-6 TRBV7-9 TGTGCCAGCACCCGACCGGGACAGGGGACCAACGTCCTGACTTTC CASTRPGQGTNVLTF
TRBD1 - TRBJ2-4 TRBV5-6 TGTGCCAGCAGCTGGACCGGGACAGGGTTGGACATTCAGTACTTC CASSWTGTGLDIQYF
TRBD1 once TRBJ1-2 TRBV7-8 TGTGCCAGCAGCTTAGCGACAGGGAGAGTAAACTATGGCTACACCTTC CASSLATGRVNYGYTF
- - TRBJ2-2 TRBV5-1 TGCGCCAGCCGTTTTCAGGGGCTTTACACCGGGGAGCTGTTTTTT CASRFQGLYTGELFF
TRBD1 - TRBJ2-2 TRBV5-1 TGCGCCAGCAATGTCGGACAGGGTAACACCGGGGAGCTGTTTTTT CASNVGQGNTGELFF